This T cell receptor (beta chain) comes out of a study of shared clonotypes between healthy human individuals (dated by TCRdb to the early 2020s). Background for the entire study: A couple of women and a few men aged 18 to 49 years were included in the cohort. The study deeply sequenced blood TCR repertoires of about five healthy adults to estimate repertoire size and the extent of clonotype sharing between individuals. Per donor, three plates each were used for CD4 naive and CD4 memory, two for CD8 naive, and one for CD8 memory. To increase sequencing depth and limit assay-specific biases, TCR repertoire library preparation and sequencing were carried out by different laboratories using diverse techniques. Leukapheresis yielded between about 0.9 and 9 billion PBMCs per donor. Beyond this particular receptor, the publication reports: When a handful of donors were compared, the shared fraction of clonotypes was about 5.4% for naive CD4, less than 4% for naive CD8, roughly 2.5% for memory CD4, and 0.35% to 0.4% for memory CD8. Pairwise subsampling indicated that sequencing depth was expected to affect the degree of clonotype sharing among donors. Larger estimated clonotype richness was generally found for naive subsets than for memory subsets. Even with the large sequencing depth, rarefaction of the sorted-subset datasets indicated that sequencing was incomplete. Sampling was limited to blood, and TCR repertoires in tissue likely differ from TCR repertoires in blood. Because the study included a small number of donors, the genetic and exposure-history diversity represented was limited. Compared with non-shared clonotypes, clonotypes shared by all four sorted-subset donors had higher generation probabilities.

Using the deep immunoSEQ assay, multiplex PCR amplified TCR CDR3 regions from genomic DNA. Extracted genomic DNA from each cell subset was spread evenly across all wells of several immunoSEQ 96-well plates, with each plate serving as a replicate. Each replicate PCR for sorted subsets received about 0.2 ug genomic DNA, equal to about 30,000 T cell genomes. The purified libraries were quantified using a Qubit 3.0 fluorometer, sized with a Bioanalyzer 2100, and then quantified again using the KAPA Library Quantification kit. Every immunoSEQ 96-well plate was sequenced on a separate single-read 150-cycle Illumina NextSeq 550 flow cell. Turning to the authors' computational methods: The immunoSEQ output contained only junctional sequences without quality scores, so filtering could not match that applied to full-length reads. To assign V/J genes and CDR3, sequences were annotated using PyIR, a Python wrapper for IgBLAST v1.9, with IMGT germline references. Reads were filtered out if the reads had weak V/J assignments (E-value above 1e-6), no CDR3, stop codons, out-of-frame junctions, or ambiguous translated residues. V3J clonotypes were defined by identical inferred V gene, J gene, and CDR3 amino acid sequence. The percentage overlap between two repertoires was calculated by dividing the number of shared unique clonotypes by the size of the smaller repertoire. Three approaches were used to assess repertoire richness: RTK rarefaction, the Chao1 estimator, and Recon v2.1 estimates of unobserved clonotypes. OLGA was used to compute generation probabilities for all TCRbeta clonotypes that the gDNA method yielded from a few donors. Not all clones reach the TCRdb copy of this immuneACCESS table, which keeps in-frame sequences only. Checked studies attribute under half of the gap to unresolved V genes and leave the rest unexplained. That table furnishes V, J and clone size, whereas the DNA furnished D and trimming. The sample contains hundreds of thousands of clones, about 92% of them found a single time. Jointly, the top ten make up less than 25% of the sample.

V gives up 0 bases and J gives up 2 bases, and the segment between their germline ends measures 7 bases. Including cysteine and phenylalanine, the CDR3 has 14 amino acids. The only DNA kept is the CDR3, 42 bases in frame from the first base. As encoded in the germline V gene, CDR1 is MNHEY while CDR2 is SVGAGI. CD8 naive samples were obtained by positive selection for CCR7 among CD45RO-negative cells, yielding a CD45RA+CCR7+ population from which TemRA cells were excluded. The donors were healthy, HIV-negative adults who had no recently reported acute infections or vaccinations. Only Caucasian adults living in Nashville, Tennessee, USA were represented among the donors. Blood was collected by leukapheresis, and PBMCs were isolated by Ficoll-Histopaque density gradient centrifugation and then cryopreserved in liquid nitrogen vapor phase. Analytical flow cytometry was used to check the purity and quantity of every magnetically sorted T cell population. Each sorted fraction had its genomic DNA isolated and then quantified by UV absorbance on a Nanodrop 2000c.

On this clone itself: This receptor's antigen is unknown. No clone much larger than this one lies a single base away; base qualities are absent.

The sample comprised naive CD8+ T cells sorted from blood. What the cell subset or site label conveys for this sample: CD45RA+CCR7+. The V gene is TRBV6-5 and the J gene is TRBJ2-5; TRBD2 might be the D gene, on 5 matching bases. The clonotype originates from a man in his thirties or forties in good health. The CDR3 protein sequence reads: CASSYSSGQETQYF. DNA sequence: TGTGCCAGCAGTTACTCGAGCGGTCAAGAGACCCAGTACTTC.